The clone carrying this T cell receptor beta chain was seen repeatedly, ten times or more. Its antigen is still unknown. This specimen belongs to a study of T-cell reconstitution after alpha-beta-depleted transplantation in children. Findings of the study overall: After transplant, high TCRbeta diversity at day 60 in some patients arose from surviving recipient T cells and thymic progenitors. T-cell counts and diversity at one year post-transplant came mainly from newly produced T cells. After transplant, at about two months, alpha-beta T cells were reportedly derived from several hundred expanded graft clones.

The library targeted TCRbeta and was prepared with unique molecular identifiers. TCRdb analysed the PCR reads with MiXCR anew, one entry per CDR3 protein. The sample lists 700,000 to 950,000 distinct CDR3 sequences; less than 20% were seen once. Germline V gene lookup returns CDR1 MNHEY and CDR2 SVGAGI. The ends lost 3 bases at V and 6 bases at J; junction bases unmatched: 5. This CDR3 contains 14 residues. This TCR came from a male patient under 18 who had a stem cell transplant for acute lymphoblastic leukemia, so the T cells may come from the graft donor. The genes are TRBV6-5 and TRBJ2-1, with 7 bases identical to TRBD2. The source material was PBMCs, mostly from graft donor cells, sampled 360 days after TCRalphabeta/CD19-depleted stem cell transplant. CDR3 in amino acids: CASSYGGRGNEQFF. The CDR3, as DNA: TGTGCCAGCAGTTATGGCGGGAGAGGCAATGAGCAGTTCTTC.